A single sample is the source of the 6 T cell receptor beta chains below, sequenced in a study of T cells in Graves' hyperthyroidism and ophthalmopathy. What was amplified from RNA transcripts were TCR beta CDR3 regions. When the TCR CDR3 underwent first-round RT-PCR, the HTBI primer set was used. TCRdb reanalysed the multiplex PCR reads using MiXCR and keeps one entry per CDR3 protein. The sample contains 600,000 to 700,000 distinct CDR3 sequences, roughly 14% of which appear only once. The sample consisted of blood. These receptor sequences come from a woman aged 40 to 55 with Graves' ophthalmopathy.

This clonotype was recorded at least ten times. This chain links TRBV6-5 with TRBJ1-1; D remains ambiguous. V was clipped by 0 bases and J by 1 base, with 9 bases between them. The V gene's germline CDR1 is MNHEY and CDR2 SVGAGI. This CDR3 comprises 15 residues. CDR3 sequence: CASSYSIVTNTEAFF. The CDR3 region has the DNA TGTGCCAGCAGTTACTCAATCGTGACGAACACTGAAGCTTTCTTT.

This clonotype was detected a few times. V usage is TRBV19 and J usage is TRBJ1-1; D might be TRBD1 (5 bases). CDR1 LNHDA and CDR2 SQIVND come from the germline V gene (reference sequence). CDR3 length equals 15 residues. The V end lost 7 bases, the J end lost 4 bases, and 19 bases lay between the germline ends. The CDR3 protein is CASTRGAREGTEAFF. The CDR3 DNA reads TGTGCCAGTACTAGAGGGGCCCGGGAGGGCACTGAAGCTTTCTTT.

This chain's CDR3 is CATSRGGAGYTF. The CDR3 bases are TGTGCCACCAGCCGAGGGGGGGCTGGCTACACCTTC. This chain connects TRBV24-1 to TRBJ1-2; D perhaps matches TRBD1 (6 bases). Germline assignment: CDR1 KGHDR and CDR2 SFDVKD. This CDR3 comprises 12 residues. With 7 bases removed from V and 7 bases from J, the gap between germline ends came to 12 bases.

This sequence joins TRBV29-1 and TRBJ1-1; a weak D match, TRBD1 (5 bases). From germline, CDR1 is SQVTM and CDR2 ANQGSEA. This CDR3 region has 11 residues. Trimming pared 4 bases from V and 6 bases from J, leaving 9 bases between. DNA of the CDR3: TGCAGCGTTGCTGTACAGGCTGAAGCTTTCTTT. Translated: CSVAVQAEAFF.

This clonotype was picked up many times. This sequence joins TRBV5-6 and TRBJ1-1; TRBD1 might be the D (5 bases). Trimming left V 4 bases short and J 6 bases short, with 10 bases between. The germline V gene encodes CDR1 SGHDT and CDR2 YYEEEE. The CDR3 is 12 amino acids. The CDR3 nucleotides read TGTGCCAGCAGCCGAGGGGCACCTGAAGCTTTCTTT. Translating gives CASSRGAPEAFF. The full variable domain, its missing parts supplied by reference TRBV5-6 and TRBJ1-1, is DAGVTQSPTHLIKTRGQQVTLRCSPKSGHDTVSWYQQALGQGPQFIFQYYEEEERQRGNFPDRFSGHQFPNYSSELNVNALLLGDSALYLCASSRGAPEAFFGQGTRLTVV.

This clonotype was seen at least ten times. The chain combines TRBV28 with TRBJ2-3; 8 bases match TRBD1. The CDR3 spans 16 residues. J was trimmed by 0 bases and V by 6 bases; bases with no gene match: 8. From germline, CDR1 is MDHEN and CDR2 SYDVKM. The CDR3 reads CASSQRGQGSTDTQYF. The CDR3, as DNA: TGTGCCAGCAGCCAACGAGGACAGGGCAGCACAGATACGCAGTATTTT.